Shown below are 10 T cell receptor beta chains from a single sample sequenced in a study of T cell repertoires in cytomegalovirus infection. TCRdb processed the reads anew with MiXCR; each CDR3 protein has one entry. The repertoire holds 250,000 to 350,000 distinct CDR3 sequences, with about a quarter as singletons. Sequencing used PBMCs. The receptor set was obtained from a human donor in good health (CMV status not recorded). Some clones in this sample may be carry-over from other donors' samples.

This chain uses TRBV12-3 or TRBV12-4 with TRBJ1-1; 9 bases align to TRBD1. Trimming removed 9 bases from V and 5 bases from J; junction bases left unmatched: 10. The CDR3 consists of 14 residues. This CDR3 reads CASEQGAVGTEAFF. CDR3 DNA: TGTGCCAGTGAACAGGGGGCTGTAGGTACTGAAGCTTTCTTT.

About this clonotype itself: This CDR3 is missing its conserved last phenylalanine or tryptophan, likely due to a read error. V gene TRBV14 combines with J gene TRBJ2-2; 10 bases agree with TRBD2. Germline CDR1 is SGHDN and CDR2 is FVKESK. V trimming: 1 base; J trimming: 5 bases; junction bases outside the gene matches: 1. The CDR3 runs to 15 residues. The CDR3 loop reads CASSQVSGRTGELFL. DNA for the CDR3: TGTGCCAGCAGCCAAGTTAGCGGGAGGACCGGGGAGCTGTTTCTT.

Many counts were recorded for this clonotype. The chain carries TRBV7-2 and TRBJ2-5; D remains ambiguous. Trimming pared 2 bases from V and 1 base from J, leaving 8 bases between. This CDR3 contains 14 residues. Looked up from germline, CDR1 is SGHTA and CDR2 is FQGNSA. Here the CDR3 DNA reads TGTGCCAGCAGCTTAACCCAGACCCAAGAGACCCAGTACTTC. Translated, it gives CASSLTQTQETQYF.

This clonotype was counted between two and nine times. The V call is TRBV19, the J call TRBJ2-5; D ambiguous. The germline CDR1 and CDR2 sequences are LNHDA and SQIVND (reference sequence). This CDR3 has 13 residues. The V end lost 2 bases, the J end lost 5 bases, and 9 bases lay between the germline ends. The CDR3 sequence is CASSITPRETQYF. As DNA, the CDR3 is TGTGCCAGTAGTATAACCCCAAGGGAGACCCAGTACTTC.

The V gene is TRBV7-2, the J gene TRBJ2-7, with 7 bases fitting TRBD2. Germline trimming cut 2 bases from V and 4 bases from J; bases unmatched to any gene: 2. This CDR3 has 13 amino acids. Germline lookup yields CDR1 SGHTA and CDR2 FQGNSA. CDR3 amino acids: CASSLIAGYEQYF. For the CDR3, the DNA is TGTGCCAGCAGCTTAATAGCGGGTTACGAGCAGTACTTC.

The rearrangement links TRBV9 to TRBJ1-4, with D possibly matching TRBD1 (5 bases). Trimming removed 7 bases from V and 0 bases from J, with 13 bases in between. Germline loops: CDR1 SGDLS, CDR2 YYNGEE. This CDR3 comprises 15 residues. The CDR3 region has the DNA TGTGCCAGCTCCGGGGGGGTTCCAACTAATGAAAAACTGTTTTTT. Translated: CASSGGVPTNEKLFF.

This clonotype was seen only a few times. This sequence joins TRBV11-1 and TRBJ2-1, with D uncertain. Germline V lookup: CDR1 SGHAT, CDR2 FQDESV (reference sequence). Between the trimmed V and J ends, which lost 5 bases and 4 bases, there was a span of 12 bases. This CDR3 is 14 amino acids long. The CDR3 is CASSPRSGYNEQFF. CDR3 coding DNA: TGTGCCAGCAGCCCTCGTAGTGGGTACAATGAGCAGTTCTTC.

At least ten counts were recorded for this clonotype. V gene TRBV7-2 combines with J gene TRBJ2-7, with D possibly TRBD2 on 5 matching bases. This CDR3 region has 14 residues. Trimming stripped 0 bases from V and 2 bases from J, with 8 bases between. Germline CDR1 is SGHTA and CDR2 is FQGNSA. CDR3 region: CASSLAFGAYEQYF. The CDR3, as DNA: TGTGCCAGCAGCTTAGCGTTCGGGGCCTACGAGCAGTACTTC. Full variable domain (missing parts from reference TRBV7-2 and TRBJ2-7): GAGVSQSPSNKVTEKGKDVELRCDPISGHTALYWYRQSLGQGLEFLIYFQGNSAPDKSGLPSDRFSAERTGGSVSTLTIQRTQQEDSAVYLCASSLAFGAYEQYFGPGTRLTVT.

In its sample, this clonotype was seen many times. V usage is TRBV7-9 and J usage is TRBJ2-6, with 9 bases fitting TRBD1. With 5 bases clipped from V and 1 base from J, the junction kept 12 bases outside the gene matches. Germline V gives CDR1 SEHNR, CDR2 FQNEAQ (reference sequence). The CDR3 has 19 amino acids. CDR3 protein: CASSPPGDRERSGANVLTF. In DNA, the CDR3 is TGTGCCAGCAGCCCTCCTGGGGACAGGGAGCGTTCTGGGGCCAACGTCCTGACTTTC.

A single count supports this clonotype. The gene calls are TRBV7-2 and TRBJ1-6; D ambiguous. There are 15 residues in the CDR3. The V gene's germline CDR1 is SGHTA and CDR2 FQGNSA. Trimming cost V 2 bases and J 5 bases, with 10 bases left between them. This CDR3 reads CASSLMVLDNSPLHF. CDR3 nucleotide sequence: TGTGCCAGCAGCTTAATGGTTCTCGATAATTCACCCCTCCACTTT.